Reported below is one T cell receptor (beta chain). Its antigen is as yet unknown. Assay: immunoSEQ multiplex PCR; the TCRdb copy retains only in-frame clones and omits some. The table has more than 120,000 clones, 75% to 90% seen once. This entry is derived from a study of T cell responses to AZD1222 COVID-19 vaccine. Broader study findings: Nearly half of unique spike-specific TCRs reportedly avoided B.1.351 and B.1.1.7 mutated regions. It was only five to seven AZD1222 recipients who were seropositive at baseline. In a largely white British group with more females than males, clonal diversity was possibly underestimated.

Pooling covered second doses at about 4 or about 12 weeks. The germline gives CDR1 SNHLY, CDR2 FYNNEI. The V gene end was trimmed by 6 bases and the J gene end by 6 bases; junction bases not matched to a gene: 4. This CDR3 is built from 14 residues. The origin of this receptor is an adult who received the AZD1222 COVID-19 vaccine. The chain couples TRBV2 to TRBJ2-3; 12 nucleotides agree with TRBD1. The material sequenced was peripheral blood, taken 28 days after the second AZD1222 dose. CDR3 nucleotides: TGTGCCAGCAGCGGGACAGGGGGCTTCGATACGCAGTATTTT. Protein: CASSGTGGFDTQYF.